Presented here are 12 T cell receptor beta chains from one specimen sequenced in a study of blood T cell repertoires in COVID-19. Clones were sequenced by immunoSEQ multiplex PCR, and TCRdb holds only the in-frame ones, with some missing. The table shows 150,000 to 200,000 clones, with around 81% occurring only once. The sequenced material came from PBMCs or T cells enriched from blood (not recorded which). The receptors were gathered from a man aged 35 to 55 who had recovered from COVID-19.

The chain joins TRBV27 to TRBJ2-1; 9 nucleotides line up with TRBD1. The V gene's germline CDR1 is MNHEY and CDR2 SMNVEV (reference sequence). This CDR3 contains 14 residues. The junction had 1 base not matched to a gene; V was cut back by 1 base and J by 6 bases. CDR3 protein: CASSLWGQGNEQFF. As DNA, the CDR3 is TGTGCCAGCAGTTTATGGGGACAGGGCAATGAGCAGTTCTTC.

This clone is categorized as medium-sized (0.01 to 0.1%). Additional DNA sequences in this sample encode the identical CDR3. The V gene is TRBV2, the J gene TRBJ1-1, with D unresolved. The germline CDR1 and CDR2 sequences are SNHLY and FYNNEI. Between the trimmed V and J ends, which lost 3 bases and 7 bases, there was a span of 6 bases. This CDR3 is built from 11 residues. The CDR3 region is CASSDRVEAFF. The CDR3 nucleotides are TGTGCCAGCAGTGACCGGGTTGAAGCTTTCTTT.

This chain uses TRBV9 with TRBJ1-2, with 12 bases fitting TRBD1. From germline, CDR1 is SGDLS and CDR2 YYNGEE. The CDR3 extends over 16 amino acids. The V segment lost 3 bases and the J segment 4 bases; nucleotides outside the gene matches: 7. The CDR3 here is CASSAPGQGAPYGYTF. CDR3 nucleotide sequence: TGTGCCAGCAGCGCCCCGGGACAGGGGGCCCCCTATGGCTACACCTTC.

This chain connects TRBV4-2 to TRBJ2-5; TRBD2 matches 10 bases. Germline trimming cut 11 bases from V and 2 bases from J; bases unmatched to any gene: 5. The CDR3 is 13 residues long. Germline V gene lookup returns CDR1 LGHNA and CDR2 YNFKEQ. The CDR3 sequence is CAAAGGRQETQYF. DNA for the CDR3: TGTGCCGCAGCGGGGGGGCGACAAGAGACCCAGTACTTC.

The chain couples TRBV10-3 to TRBJ2-1; 7 bases match TRBD2. Trimming removed 7 bases from V and 5 bases from J; junction bases left unmatched: 5. The CDR3 consists of 13 residues. The V gene's germline CDR1 is ENHRY and CDR2 SYGVKD. DNA for the CDR3: TGTGCCATCACTAGCGGACTCCACAATGAGCAGTTCTTC. Protein: CAITSGLHNEQFF.

The V gene is TRBV7-9, the J gene TRBJ2-1, with 8 bases matching TRBD1. Germline loops: CDR1 SEHNR, CDR2 FQNEAQ (reference sequence). V gave up 0 bases and J gave up 7 bases; unmatched junction bases: 8. The CDR3 covers 16 residues. CDR3 DNA: TGTGCCAGCAGCTTAGCAAGGACAGGGCCCCGAAATGAGCAGTTCTTC. Encoded protein: CASSLARTGPRNEQFF.

The chain uses TRBV6-4 and TRBJ1-1; a weak D match, TRBD1 (6 bases). This CDR3 is 14 amino acids long. With 6 bases removed from V and 0 bases from J, the gap between germline ends came to 11 bases. Looked up from germline, CDR1 is MRHNA and CDR2 is SNTAGT. The CDR3 DNA is TGTGCCAGCAGGGAACAGGGTTTGAACACTGAAGCTTTCTTT. This codes for CASREQGLNTEAFF.

This clone has a single count. The J gene is TRBJ1-3, the V gene TRBV7-2; no clear D gene. Germline V gene sequence: CDR1 SGHTA, CDR2 FQGNSA. The CDR3 consists of 16 residues. Trimming removed 1 base at V and 0 bases at J, with 10 bases between. Here the CDR3 reads CASSLGPLASGNTIYF. Written as DNA, the CDR3 is TGTGCCAGCAGCTTAGGGCCGTTAGCCTCTGGAAACACCATATATTTT.

The chain joins TRBV28 to TRBJ2-5, with unresolved D. With 8 bases removed from V and 2 bases from J, the gap between germline ends came to 3 bases. Germline CDR1 and CDR2: MDHEN and SYDVKM. The CDR3 contains 10 residues. CDR3 protein: CASQQETQYF. The CDR3 coding sequence is TGTGCCAGCCAACAAGAGACCCAGTACTTC.

This sequence joins TRBV2 and TRBJ2-3; the match to TRBD2 covers 8 bases. CDR1 and CDR2 (germline): SNHLY, FYNNEI. The V gene end was trimmed by 2 bases and the J gene end by 2 bases; junction bases not matched to a gene: 3. CDR3 length: 15 residues. CDR3 coding DNA: TGTGCCAGCAGTGAACAGCGGGGGATCACAGATACGCAGTATTTT. Amino acid sequence: CASSEQRGITDTQYF. Full variable domain (outside the CDR3, taken from reference TRBV2 and TRBJ2-3): EPEVTQTPSHQVTQMGQEVILRCVPISNHLYFYWYRQILGQKVEFLVSFYNNEISEKSEIFDDQFSVERPDGSNFTLKIRSTKLEDSAMYFCASSEQRGITDTQYFGPGTRLTVL.

V usage is TRBV4-1 and J usage is TRBJ2-7; D remains unclear. CDR1 and CDR2 from the germline V gene are MGHRA and YSYEKL. The CDR3 contains 15 residues. Trimming shortened V by 1 base and J by 3 bases, and 13 bases separated the two germline ends. The CDR3 sequence is CASSQVHSGYYEQYV. In nucleotides, the CDR3 is TGCGCCAGCAGCCAAGTGCATTCCGGTTACTACGAGCAGTACGTC.

This clone was detected a few times. DNA of the CDR3: TGTGCCAGCTCACCCTCTCCGGGGGAGACCCAGTACTTC. Translated: CASSPSPGETQYF. This chain links TRBV18 with TRBJ2-5; D is possibly TRBD2 (5 bases). Trimming took off 3 bases at V and 5 bases at J, with 10 bases between the two ends. Germline V gives CDR1 KGHSH, CDR2 LQKENI. The CDR3 is 13 residues long.